This T cell receptor beta chain was obtained from a study of blood T cells in healthy people across ages. V lost 4 bases, J lost 9 bases, and 4 bases stayed unmatched. CDR3 length equals 13 residues. Germline assignment: CDR1 SGHTA and CDR2 FQGTGA. Study results and limitations: Getting older went along with TCR beta diversity per million T cells dropping roughly linearly.

Ten milliliters of peripheral blood were drawn from each donor into EDTA-treated tubes. Samples each yielded at least 5 micrograms of total RNA. As regards this clonotype: Its antigen is as yet unknown.

A J-beta primer mix and a sample-barcoded 5' primer were used in a second PCR of roughly 7 to 12 cycles. Tags on each cDNA molecule came from a template-switch adaptor with 12 random nucleotides. A single record per CDR3 protein comes from TCRdb applying MiXCR to the 5' RACE reads. The data contain roughly 1,500,000 distinct CDR3 sequences, roughly a third of them singletons. This clonotype was sampled from a woman in her 30s in good health. This chain uses TRBV7-3 with TRBJ2-1; 9 nucleotides match TRBD2. Sequencing input: blood. CDR3 DNA: TGTGCCAGCAGCTCGGGGACTAGCACTGAGCAGTTCTTC. Protein sequence: CASSSGTSTEQFF.